This T cell receptor (beta chain) was recovered during a study of cytomegalovirus exposure and HLA in healthy donors. For this clone: Its antigen remains unknown.

Primers included in the PCR were 60 Vbeta and 13 Jbeta primers. Repertoires were generated with immunoSEQ multiplex PCR, while TCRdb's copy carries only in-frame clones and drops some. This table has 100,000 to 150,000 clones, around three quarters appearing once. Regarding the study as a whole: Exclusion as indistinguishable affected some V segments, including TRBV6-2 and TRBV6-3. The authors confirmed in vitro that a few CMV-associated chains were specific for CMV antigens.

The CDR3 spans 14 residues. V dropped 7 bases and J dropped 2; count of bases not matched to a gene: 8. CDR1 and CDR2 (germline): SQVTM, ANQGSEA. Sequencing was performed on PBMCs. The TCR sequence derives from a woman aged 45-65 years in good health and CMV-seronegative. This sequence joins TRBV29-1 and TRBJ2-1, with 7 bases aligning to TRBD1. The CDR3 reads CSARDSFTYNEQFF. CDR3 nucleotide sequence: TGCAGCGCCCGGGACAGCTTTACCTACAATGAGCAGTTCTTC.